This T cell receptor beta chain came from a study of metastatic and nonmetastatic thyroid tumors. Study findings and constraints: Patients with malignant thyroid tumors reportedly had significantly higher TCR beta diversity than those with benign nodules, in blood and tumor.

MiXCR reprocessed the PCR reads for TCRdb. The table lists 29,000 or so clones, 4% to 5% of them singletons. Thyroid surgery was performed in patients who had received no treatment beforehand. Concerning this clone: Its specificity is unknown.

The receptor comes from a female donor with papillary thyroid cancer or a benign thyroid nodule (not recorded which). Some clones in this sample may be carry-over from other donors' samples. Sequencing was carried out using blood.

The CDR3 here is CASRPLDADEQYF. In DNA, the CDR3 is TGTGCCAGCCGACCCTTGGACGCGGACGAGCAGTACTTC. J is TRBJ2-7 and V is TRBV2; D gene unclear. Deletions cut 8 bases from V and 5 bases from J, with 16 bases between. CDR3 size: 13 residues. Germline V lookup: CDR1 SNHLY, CDR2 FYNNEI.